Following are 5 T cell receptor beta chains from one sample sequenced in a study of T-cell memory formation after mild COVID-19. A single record per CDR3 protein comes from TCRdb applying MiXCR to the 5' RACE reads. The table lists some 14,000 distinct CDR3 sequences, about 17% of them singletons. Sequencing was performed on PBMCs or a T cell subset sorted from them (not recorded which). These receptor sequences come from a man between 18 and 35 years old who had mild COVID-19 (a few samples of this study predate the infection). Cell type and time point are not known.

This clonotype was seen repeatedly, ten times or more. The chain joins TRBV10-1 to TRBJ1-1; D remains ambiguous. CDR3 length: 13 amino acids. From germline, CDR1 is WNHNN and CDR2 SYGVQD (reference sequence). V lost 6 bases and J 0 bases, leaving 8 bases between the germline ends. CDR3 sequence: CASSPTMNTEAFF. CDR3 sequence (DNA): TGCGCCAGCAGCCCTACCATGAACACTGAAGCTTTCTTT.

There are a few counts of this clonotype. The V call is TRBV4-1, the J call TRBJ2-3; D is uncertain. The ends were cut back, 1 base at V and 1 base at J, with 12 bases in the middle. Germline CDR1 MGHRA, CDR2 YSYEKL. The CDR3 length is 16 residues. The CDR3 sequence: CASSQVFWGGTDTQYF. CDR3 DNA: TGCGCCAGCAGCCAAGTCTTCTGGGGTGGCACAGATACGCAGTATTTT.

This clonotype came up many times. The V gene is TRBV20-1, the J gene TRBJ2-7; D is uncertain. CDR1 and CDR2 from the germline V gene are DFQATT and SNEGSKA (reference sequence). Trimming removed 3 bases from V and 7 bases from J, with 16 bases in between. This CDR3 spans 13 amino acids. The CDR3 sequence: CSASTPTWREQYV. The CDR3, as DNA: TGCAGTGCTAGTACTCCTACATGGCGAGAGCAGTACGTC.

This chain links TRBV4-3 with TRBJ2-1, with TRBD1 as a possible D gene (5 bases). Germline V gene sequence: CDR1 LGHNA, CDR2 YSLEER. The CDR3 contains 16 residues. The germline V and J ends were trimmed by 2 bases and 2 bases, with 13 bases remaining between them. As DNA, the CDR3 is TGCGCCAGCAGCCAACCAGGGCTGGGCCCCTACAATGAGCAGTTCTTC. As protein: CASSQPGLGPYNEQFF.

The gene calls are TRBV4-2 and TRBJ2-2; 9 positions match TRBD1. This CDR3 region has 15 residues. Germline CDR1 is LGHNA and CDR2 is YNFKEQ. With V trimmed by 1 base and J by 3 bases, 0 bases remained unmatched. The CDR3 loop reads CASSQGQGDTGELFF. For the CDR3, the DNA is TGTGCCAGCAGCCAAGGACAGGGGGACACCGGGGAGCTGTTTTTT.